These 21 T cell receptor beta chains originate from one sample sequenced in a study of identical twins. TCRdb reprocessed the 5' RACE reads via MiXCR and lists one record per CDR3 protein. The sample includes approximately 500,000 distinct CDR3 sequences, 24% of them seen just once. These data were likewise used in another study, on T cells expressing NK-cell markers.

The sequencing input was CD4+ T cells sorted from blood. Source of these receptors: a woman aged 18-30 years in good health.

This chain joins TRBV7-2 and TRBJ2-4; either TRBD1 or TRBD2 may supply D (6 bases each). Germline V lookup: CDR1 SGHTA, CDR2 FQGNSA. V was shortened by 2 bases and J by 8 bases, with 13 bases between the two germline ends. The CDR3 has 14 residues. The CDR3 region is CASSLLGGPDIQYF. The CDR3 DNA reads TGTGCCAGCAGCTTACTGGGGGGCCCCGACATTCAGTACTTC.

In its sample, this clonotype was seen a few times. The chain recombines TRBV10-1 with TRBJ2-7; D not certain. The CDR3 length is 12 residues. Trimming took 11 bases from V and 2 from J, leaving 13 bases between them. Germline V CDR1 and CDR2: WNHNN, SYGVQD (reference sequence). CDR3 nucleotides: TGCGCCGGGTTTTTACTAACCTACGAGCAGTACTTC. The encoded protein is CAGFLLTYEQYF.

This clonotype turned up a few times. The chain links TRBV20-1 to TRBJ2-3; 8 bases match TRBD1. Germline V gene lookup returns CDR1 DFQATT and CDR2 SNEGSKA (reference sequence). This CDR3 has 13 residues. The trim removed 6 bases at V and 3 bases at J, leaving 5 bases unmatched. The CDR3 region is CSAKGQGTDTQYF. As DNA, the CDR3 is TGCAGTGCCAAAGGACAGGGAACAGATACGCAGTATTTT.

The sample holds a few counts of this clonotype. The genes are TRBV29-1 and TRBJ1-1; D is unclear. This CDR3 is built from 13 residues. Germline CDR1 and CDR2: SQVTM and ANQGSEA. V lost 8 bases, J lost 0 bases, and 13 bases lay in between. CDR3 DNA: TGCAGCTCGGACGAGGATATGAACACTGAAGCTTTCTTT. Amino acids: CSSDEDMNTEAFF.

The chain is built from TRBV24-1 and TRBJ2-2; the D gene could be TRBD1 or TRBD2 (5 bases each). The germline V and J ends were trimmed by 9 bases and 4 bases, with 17 bases remaining between them. Germline values: CDR1 KGHDR, CDR2 SFDVKD. The CDR3 extends over 15 amino acids. DNA for the CDR3: TGTGCCACCCAAGCCTCGGGACCTCGCACCGGGGAGCTGTTTTTT. It yields the protein CATQASGPRTGELFF.

The table lists this clonotype with a few counts. The V call is TRBV4-3, the J call TRBJ2-3, with D hard to call. CDR1 is LGHNA, CDR2 YSLEER, per germline. This CDR3 is built from 16 residues. V was pared by 0 bases and J by 2 bases, with 12 bases between. CDR3 sequence: CASSQDNRISTDTQYF. The CDR3 region has the DNA TGCGCCAGCAGCCAAGATAACCGAATATCCACAGATACGCAGTATTTT.

This clonotype was seen more than once but under ten times. The chain employs TRBV10-3 and TRBJ2-7; D is possibly TRBD1 (5 bases). CDR3 size: 14 residues. Germline lookup yields CDR1 ENHRY and CDR2 SYGVKD. V was cut by 4 bases and J by 2 bases, with 12 bases left in between. The CDR3 is CAISVLGHPYEQYF. As DNA, the CDR3 is TGTGCCATCAGTGTACTGGGGCACCCCTACGAGCAGTACTTC.

This clonotype was seen a few times. The chain couples TRBV28 to TRBJ2-2; the D is unclear. Germline loops: CDR1 MDHEN, CDR2 SYDVKM. Trimming left V 6 bases short and J 7 bases short, with 6 bases between. The CDR3 loop spans 11 amino acids. The CDR3 DNA reads TGTGCCAGCAGGGCCCTCGGGGAGCTGTTTTTT. Translated: CASRALGELFF.

In this sample, this clonotype turned up a few times. This chain uses TRBV2 with TRBJ1-5; 7 bases are shared with TRBD1. The length of the CDR3 is 14 residues. V was clipped by 7 bases and J by 5 bases; unmatched bases: 8. The V gene's germline CDR1 is SNHLY and CDR2 FYNNEI. The CDR3 coding sequence is TGTGCCAGCACCCTGACAGGGTGGGATCAGCCCCAGCATTTT. Amino acid sequence: CASTLTGWDQPQHF.

The V call is TRBV10-3, the J call TRBJ2-1; 8 nucleotides match TRBD2. J lost 0 bases, V lost 6 bases, and 7 bases had no gene match. This CDR3 has 16 amino acids. Per the germline V gene, CDR1 is ENHRY and CDR2 is SYGVKD. CDR3 amino acids: CAIRDGGGFSYNEQFF. CDR3 nucleotide sequence: TGTGCCATCAGGGATGGCGGGGGGTTCTCCTACAATGAGCAGTTCTTC.

This chain connects TRBV20-1 to TRBJ2-7, with 9 bases aligning to TRBD1. The CDR3 runs to 13 residues. CDR1 DFQATT and CDR2 SNEGSKA come from the germline V gene (reference sequence). J gave up 5 bases and V 7 bases, and 9 bases lay outside the gene matches. The CDR3 is CSVAQGAAHEQYF. The CDR3 DNA reads TGCAGTGTCGCACAGGGGGCTGCCCACGAGCAGTACTTC.

The V gene is TRBV10-3, the J gene TRBJ1-1, with a weak D call TRBD1 (5 bases). Germline V gene sequence: CDR1 ENHRY, CDR2 SYGVKD. Trimming stripped 4 bases from V and 3 bases from J, with 9 bases between. This CDR3 region has 13 residues. CDR3 amino acids: CAISAGTDTEAFF. CDR3 nucleotides: TGTGCCATCAGTGCCGGGACGGACACTGAAGCTTTCTTT.

This clonotype was recorded at least ten times. This sequence joins TRBV10-3 and TRBJ2-7, with D possibly matching TRBD2 (6 bases). In germline, CDR1 is ENHRY, CDR2 SYGVKD. This CDR3 has 18 residues. V shed 6 bases and J shed 4 bases, with 28 bases lying between them. The CDR3, as DNA: TGTGCCATCAGGGGTCGGGGGACCGGGAATTATGGGGAATACGAGCAGTACTTC. It codes for CAIRGRGTGNYGEYEQYF.

This chain uses TRBV5-1 with TRBJ2-2; 14 bases match TRBD2. This CDR3 has 17 residues. Germline CDR1 SGHRS, CDR2 YFSETQ. The V and J ends lost 1 base and 5 bases, in that order; junction bases with no gene match: 4. The CDR3 protein is CASSLFGTSGSTGELFF. DNA for the CDR3: TGCGCCAGCAGCTTGTTTGGGACTAGCGGGAGTACCGGGGAGCTGTTTTTT.

This clonotype was observed a few times. The chain employs TRBV7-3 and TRBJ2-7, with D perhaps matching TRBD1 (6 bases). CDR1 SGHTA and CDR2 FQGTGA come from the germline V gene. V lost 5 bases and J 5 bases, leaving 16 bases between the germline ends. The CDR3 has 14 residues. CDR3 loop: CASSRQTGTDEQYF. DNA of the CDR3: TGTGCCAGCAGCCGCCAGACAGGTACGGACGAGCAGTACTTC.

J is TRBJ2-7 and V is TRBV12-3 or TRBV12-4; a possible D gene is TRBD2 (6 bases). This CDR3 is 14 amino acids long. V shed 7 bases and J shed 7 bases, with 20 bases lying between them. CDR3: CASTLKGVREEQYF. CDR3 sequence (DNA): TGTGCCAGCACCCTGAAAGGGGTCCGGGAGGAGCAGTACTTC.

The chain couples TRBV20-1 to TRBJ2-1; weak D call: TRBD1 (6 bases). The CDR3 has 14 residues. Germline V gene data show CDR1 as DFQATT and CDR2 as SNEGSKA (reference sequence). V lost 5 bases, J lost 8 bases, and 19 bases lay in between. The CDR3 reads CSARLDSGGDEQFF. The DNA of the CDR3 is TGCAGTGCTCGACTGGACAGCGGAGGCGATGAGCAGTTCTTC.

This clonotype has just a few counts. The chain recombines TRBV29-1 with TRBJ2-7, with TRBD1 as a possible D gene (5 bases). The germline CDR1 and CDR2 sequences are SQVTM and ANQGSEA. V dropped 4 bases and J dropped 6 bases, with 16 bases sitting between them. CDR3 length equals 13 residues. CDR3 loop: CSVGGRARREQYF. Here the CDR3 DNA reads TGCAGCGTTGGGGGCAGGGCAAGGCGCGAGCAGTACTTC.

This clonotype has just a few counts. This chain joins TRBV10-3 and TRBJ1-2, with 7 bases identical to TRBD1. The germline gives CDR1 ENHRY, CDR2 SYGVKD. CDR3 length: 15 residues. V was pared by 2 bases and J by 4 bases, with 7 bases of the junction left unmatched. CDR3 bases: TGTGCCATCAGTGAGACCAGGGGGAGGACCTATGGCTACACCTTC. This translates into CAISETRGRTYGYTF.

As for this clonotype: This is likely a read error, given that the CDR3 carries no conserved phenylalanine or tryptophan at its end. The J gene is TRBJ2-1, the V gene TRBV4-1; TRBD1 might be the D (5 bases). Germline V CDR1 and CDR2: MGHRA, YSYEKL. The length of the CDR3 is 15 residues. V was clipped by 2 bases and J by 4 bases, with 12 bases between them. The CDR3 DNA sequence: TGCGCCAGCAGCCAACTCAGGGTTCGGTACAATGAGCAGTTCCTC. Protein: CASSQLRVRYNEQFL.

The chain uses TRBV10-3 and TRBJ2-2, with TRBD1 identical over 8 bases. The CDR3 loop spans 15 amino acids. Germline assignment: CDR1 ENHRY and CDR2 SYGVKD. Trimming cost V 5 bases and J 1 base; bases outside gene matches: 3. The CDR3 sequence is CAISTGTGNTGELFF. CDR3 DNA sequence: TGTGCCATCAGTACCGGGACAGGGAACACCGGGGAGCTGTTTTTT.